This T cell receptor beta chain originates from a study of blood T cell repertoires in COVID-19. Background on the study: The samples span acute and convalescent COVID-19 from the United States, Italy and Spain. From T cells, B-cell-depleted T cells, or PBMCs came the material, which was cDNA or gDNA.

In the authors' workflow: Amplified reference gene primers provided the basis for estimating nucleated cell counts. Profiling relied on immunoSEQ multiplex PCR, and the TCRdb table lists in-frame clones only, not all of them. From that table come the V and J calls and clone size; the DNA was used to work out D and trimming. The sample comprises tens of thousands of clones, approximately 90% of which are singletons, and 11% rests with the top ten. Trimming removed 0 bases at V and 7 bases at J, with 14 bases between. This CDR3 is 15 amino acids long. Germline CDR1 reads SGDLS; CDR2 reads YYNGEE. The J gene is TRBJ2-1, the V gene TRBV9; maybe TRBD1 (6 bases). The source material was peripheral blood. The receptor was isolated from a man between 70 and 80 years old with active or convalescent COVID-19. The CDR3 reads CASSVGAGVLNEQFF. The CDR3 region has the DNA TGTGCCAGCAGCGTAGGGGCAGGGGTCTTGAATGAGCAGTTCTTC.